This T cell receptor (beta chain) was retrieved from a study of T cells after yellow fever vaccination. This clonotype turned up a few times. Its antigen is not identified. This CDR3 spans 12 amino acids. Germline assignment: CDR1 DFQATT and CDR2 SNEGSKA (reference sequence). Trimming removed 5 bases from V and 7 bases from J, with 14 bases in between. Study-level points and caveats: Clones from primary vaccination mostly reappeared after the booster (about 97% CD4, around 90% CD8). When the response was secondary, it was weaker but reached its peak faster, day 5 versus 15.

Synthesis of TCR cDNA relied on 5'RACE template switching, which attached a universal primer site and UMIs. One entry per CDR3 protein results from TCRdb running MiXCR on the 5' RACE reads. The data show approximately 260,000 distinct CDR3 sequences, over 10% seen once. The sample was CD4+ T cells sorted from PBMCs, taken 45 days after the yellow fever booster vaccination. The rearrangement links TRBV20-1 to TRBJ1-1; tentative D call: TRBD1 (5 bases). The sequence derives from a man aged 30 to 45 who received the YFV17D yellow fever vaccine. The CDR3 loop reads CSASRQPGEAFF. The CDR3 region has the DNA TGCAGTGCTTCTAGACAGCCTGGTGAAGCTTTCTTT.